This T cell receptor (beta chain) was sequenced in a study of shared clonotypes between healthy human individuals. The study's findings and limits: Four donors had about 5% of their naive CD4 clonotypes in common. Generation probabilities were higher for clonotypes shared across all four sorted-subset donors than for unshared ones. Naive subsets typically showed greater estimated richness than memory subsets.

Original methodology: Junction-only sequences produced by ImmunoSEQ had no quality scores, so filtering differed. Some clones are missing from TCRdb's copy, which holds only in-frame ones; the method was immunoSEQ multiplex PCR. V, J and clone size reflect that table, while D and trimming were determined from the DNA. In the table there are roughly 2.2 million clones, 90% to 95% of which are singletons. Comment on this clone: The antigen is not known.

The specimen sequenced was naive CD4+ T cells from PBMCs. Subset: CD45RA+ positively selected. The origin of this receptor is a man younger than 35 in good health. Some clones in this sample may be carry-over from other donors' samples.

CDR3 sequence reads: CASTPSGKGTGELFF. The CDR3 coding sequence is TGTGCCAGCACTCCTAGCGGAAAGGGCACCGGGGAGCTGTTTTTT. The V and J genes are TRBV28 and TRBJ2-2; 7 bases are shared with TRBD2. CDR3 length: 15 residues. V lost 7 bases to trimming and J lost 4 bases; unmatched junction nucleotides: 9. From germline, CDR1 is MDHEN and CDR2 SYDVKM.